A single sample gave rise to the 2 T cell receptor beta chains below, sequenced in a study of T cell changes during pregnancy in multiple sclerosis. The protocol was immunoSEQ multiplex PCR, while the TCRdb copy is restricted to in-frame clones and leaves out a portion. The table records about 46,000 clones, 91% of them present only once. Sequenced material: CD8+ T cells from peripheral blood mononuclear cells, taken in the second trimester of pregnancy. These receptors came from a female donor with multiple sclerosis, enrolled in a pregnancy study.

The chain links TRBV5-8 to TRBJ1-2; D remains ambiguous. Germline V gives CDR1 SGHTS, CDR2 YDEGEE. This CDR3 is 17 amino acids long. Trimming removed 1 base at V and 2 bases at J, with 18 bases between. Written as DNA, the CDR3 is TGTGCCAGCAGCTTGTACGTCCGGGGAGGGCCAAACTATGGCTACACCTTC. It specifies CASSLYVRGGPNYGYTF.

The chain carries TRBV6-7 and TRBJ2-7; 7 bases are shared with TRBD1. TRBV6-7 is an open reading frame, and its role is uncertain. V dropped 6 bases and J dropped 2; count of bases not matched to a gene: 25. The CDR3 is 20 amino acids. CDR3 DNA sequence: TGTGCCAGCAGACACAAGATGCCCCACAGGGGTTCTAGGGGAACCTACGAGCAGTACTTC. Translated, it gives CASRHKMPHRGSRGTYEQYF.